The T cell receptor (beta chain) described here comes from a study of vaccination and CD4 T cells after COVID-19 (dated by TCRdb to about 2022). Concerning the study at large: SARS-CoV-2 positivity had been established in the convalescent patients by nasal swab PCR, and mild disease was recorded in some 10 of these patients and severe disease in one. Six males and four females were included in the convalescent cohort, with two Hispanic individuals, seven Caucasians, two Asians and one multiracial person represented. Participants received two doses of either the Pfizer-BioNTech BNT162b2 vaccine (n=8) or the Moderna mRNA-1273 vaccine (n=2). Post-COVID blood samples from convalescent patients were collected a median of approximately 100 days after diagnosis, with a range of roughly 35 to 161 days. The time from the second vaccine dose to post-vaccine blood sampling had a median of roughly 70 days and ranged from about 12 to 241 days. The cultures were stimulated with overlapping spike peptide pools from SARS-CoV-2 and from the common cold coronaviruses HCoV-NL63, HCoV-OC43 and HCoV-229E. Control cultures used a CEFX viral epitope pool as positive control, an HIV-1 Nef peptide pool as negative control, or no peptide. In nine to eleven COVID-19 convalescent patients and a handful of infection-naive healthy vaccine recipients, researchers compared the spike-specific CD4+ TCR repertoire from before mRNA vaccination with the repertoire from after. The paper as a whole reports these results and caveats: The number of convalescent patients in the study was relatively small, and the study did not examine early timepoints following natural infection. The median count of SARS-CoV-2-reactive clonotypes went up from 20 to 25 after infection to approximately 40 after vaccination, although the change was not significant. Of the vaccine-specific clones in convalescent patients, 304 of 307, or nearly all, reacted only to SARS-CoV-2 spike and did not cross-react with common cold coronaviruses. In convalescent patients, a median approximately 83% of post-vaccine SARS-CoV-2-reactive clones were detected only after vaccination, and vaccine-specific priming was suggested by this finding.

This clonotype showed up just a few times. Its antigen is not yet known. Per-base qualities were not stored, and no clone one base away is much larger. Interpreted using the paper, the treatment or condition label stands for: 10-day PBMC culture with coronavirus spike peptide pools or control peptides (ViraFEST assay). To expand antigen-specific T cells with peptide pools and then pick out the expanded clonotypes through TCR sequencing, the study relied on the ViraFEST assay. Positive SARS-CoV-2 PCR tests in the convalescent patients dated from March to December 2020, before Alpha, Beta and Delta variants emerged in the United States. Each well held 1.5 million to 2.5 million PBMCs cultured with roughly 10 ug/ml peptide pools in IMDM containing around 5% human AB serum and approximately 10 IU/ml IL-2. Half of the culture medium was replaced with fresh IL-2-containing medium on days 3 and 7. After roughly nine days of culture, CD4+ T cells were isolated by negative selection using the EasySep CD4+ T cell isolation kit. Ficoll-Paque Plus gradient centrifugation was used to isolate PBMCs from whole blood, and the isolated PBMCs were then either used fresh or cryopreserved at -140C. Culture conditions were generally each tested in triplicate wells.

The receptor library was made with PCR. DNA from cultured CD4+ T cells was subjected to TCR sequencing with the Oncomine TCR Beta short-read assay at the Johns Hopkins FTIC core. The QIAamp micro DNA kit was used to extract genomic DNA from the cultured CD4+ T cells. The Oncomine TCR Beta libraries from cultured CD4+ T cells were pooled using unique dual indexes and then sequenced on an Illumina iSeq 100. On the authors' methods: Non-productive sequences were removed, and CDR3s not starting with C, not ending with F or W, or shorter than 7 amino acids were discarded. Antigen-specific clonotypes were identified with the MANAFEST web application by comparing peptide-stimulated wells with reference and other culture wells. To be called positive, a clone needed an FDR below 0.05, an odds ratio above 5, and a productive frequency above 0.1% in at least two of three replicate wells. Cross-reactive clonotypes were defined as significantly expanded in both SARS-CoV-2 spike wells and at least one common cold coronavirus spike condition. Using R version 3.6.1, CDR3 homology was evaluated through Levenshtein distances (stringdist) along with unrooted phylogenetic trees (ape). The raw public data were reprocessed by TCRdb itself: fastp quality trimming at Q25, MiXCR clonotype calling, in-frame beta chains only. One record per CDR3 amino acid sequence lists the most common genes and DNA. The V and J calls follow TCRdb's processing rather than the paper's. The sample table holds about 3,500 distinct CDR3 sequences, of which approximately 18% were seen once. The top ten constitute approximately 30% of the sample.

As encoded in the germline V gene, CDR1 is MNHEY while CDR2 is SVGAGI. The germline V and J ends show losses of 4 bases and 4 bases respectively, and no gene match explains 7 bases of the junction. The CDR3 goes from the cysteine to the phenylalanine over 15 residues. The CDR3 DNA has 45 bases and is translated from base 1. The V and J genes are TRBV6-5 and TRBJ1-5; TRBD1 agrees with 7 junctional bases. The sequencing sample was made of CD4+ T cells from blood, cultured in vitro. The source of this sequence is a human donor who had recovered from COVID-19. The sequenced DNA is TGTGCCAGCAGTTCTCAGACAGGGAGGAATCAGCCCCAGCATTTT. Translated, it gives CASSSQTGRNQPQHF.